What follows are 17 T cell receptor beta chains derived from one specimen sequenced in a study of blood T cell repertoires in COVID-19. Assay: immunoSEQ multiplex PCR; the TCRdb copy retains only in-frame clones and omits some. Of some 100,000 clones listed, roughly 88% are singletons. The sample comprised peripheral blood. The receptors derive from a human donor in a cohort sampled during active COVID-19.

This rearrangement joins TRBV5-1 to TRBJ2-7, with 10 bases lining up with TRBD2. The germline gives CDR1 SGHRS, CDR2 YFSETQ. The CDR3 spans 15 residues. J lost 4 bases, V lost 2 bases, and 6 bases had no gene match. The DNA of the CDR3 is TGCGCCAGCAGCTTCGGGACTAGCGCCCCTTACGAGCAGTACTTC. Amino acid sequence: CASSFGTSAPYEQYF.

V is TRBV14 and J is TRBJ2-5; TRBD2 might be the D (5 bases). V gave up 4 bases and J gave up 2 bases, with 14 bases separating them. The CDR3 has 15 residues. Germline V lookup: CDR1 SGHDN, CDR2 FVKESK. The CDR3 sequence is CASSLFRGSQETQYF. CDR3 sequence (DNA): TGTGCCAGCAGCCTCTTCCGGGGATCTCAAGAGACCCAGTACTTC.

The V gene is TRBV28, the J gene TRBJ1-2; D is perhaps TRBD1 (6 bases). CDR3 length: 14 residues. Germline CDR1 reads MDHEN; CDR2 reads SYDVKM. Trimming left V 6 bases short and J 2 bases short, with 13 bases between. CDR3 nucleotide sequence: TGTGCCAGCAGCCCAGGGGATAGAAACTATGGCTACACCTTC. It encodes CASSPGDRNYGYTF.

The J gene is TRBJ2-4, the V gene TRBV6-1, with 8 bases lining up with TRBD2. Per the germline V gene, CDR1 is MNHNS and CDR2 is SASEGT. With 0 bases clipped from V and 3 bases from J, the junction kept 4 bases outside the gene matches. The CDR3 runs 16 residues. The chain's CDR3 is CASSEAFGRGKNIQYF. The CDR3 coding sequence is TGTGCCAGCAGTGAAGCTTTCGGGAGGGGCAAAAACATTCAGTACTTC.

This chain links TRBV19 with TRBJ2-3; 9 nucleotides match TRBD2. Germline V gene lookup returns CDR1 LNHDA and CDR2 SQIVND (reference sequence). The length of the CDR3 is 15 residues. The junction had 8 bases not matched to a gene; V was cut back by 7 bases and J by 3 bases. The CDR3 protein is CASTSAGGPTDTQYF. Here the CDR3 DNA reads TGTGCCAGTACCTCGGCGGGAGGGCCGACAGATACGCAGTATTTT.

In DNA, the CDR3 is TGTGCCACCAGTGATCCTGGGACAGGGGGCAAAGAGACCCAGTACTTC. It encodes CATSDPGTGGKETQYF. V is TRBV24-1 and J is TRBJ2-5, with 12 bases matching TRBD1. Unmatched junction bases numbered 4, after V lost 3 bases and J lost 3 bases. Germline V CDR1 and CDR2: KGHDR, SFDVKD. The CDR3 is 16 amino acids.

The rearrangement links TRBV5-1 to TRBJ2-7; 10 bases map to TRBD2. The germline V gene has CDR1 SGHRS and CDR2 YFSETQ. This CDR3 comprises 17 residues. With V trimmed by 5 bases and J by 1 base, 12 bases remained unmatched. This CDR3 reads CASSRTSGMGESYEQYF. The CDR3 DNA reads TGCGCCAGCAGTCGTACTAGCGGGATGGGGGAATCCTACGAGCAGTACTTC.

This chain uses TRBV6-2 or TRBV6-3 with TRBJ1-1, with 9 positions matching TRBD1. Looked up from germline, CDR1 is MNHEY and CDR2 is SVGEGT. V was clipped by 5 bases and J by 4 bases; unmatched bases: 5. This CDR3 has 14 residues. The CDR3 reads CASSATGGRTEAFF. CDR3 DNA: TGTGCCAGCAGTGCAACAGGGGGCCGCACTGAAGCTTTCTTT.

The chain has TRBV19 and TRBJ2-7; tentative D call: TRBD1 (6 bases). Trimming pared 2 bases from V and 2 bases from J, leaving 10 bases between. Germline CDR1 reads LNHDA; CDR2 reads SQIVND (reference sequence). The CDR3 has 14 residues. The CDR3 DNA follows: TGTGCCAGTAGTATAACAGGGCGAACCTACGAGCAGTACTTC. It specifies CASSITGRTYEQYF.

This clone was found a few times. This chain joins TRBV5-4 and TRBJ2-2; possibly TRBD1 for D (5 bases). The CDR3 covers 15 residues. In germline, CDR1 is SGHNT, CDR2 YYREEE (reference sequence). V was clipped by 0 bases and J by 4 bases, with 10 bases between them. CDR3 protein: CASSLGRVTTGELFF. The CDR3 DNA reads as TGTGCCAGCAGCTTGGGCAGGGTGACCACCGGGGAGCTGTTTTTT.

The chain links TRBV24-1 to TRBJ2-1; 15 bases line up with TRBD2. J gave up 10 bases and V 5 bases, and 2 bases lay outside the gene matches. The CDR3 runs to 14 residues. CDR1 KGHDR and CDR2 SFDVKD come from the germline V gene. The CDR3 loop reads CATSAGLAGGEQFF. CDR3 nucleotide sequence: TGTGCCACCAGTGCGGGACTAGCGGGAGGCGAGCAGTTCTTC.

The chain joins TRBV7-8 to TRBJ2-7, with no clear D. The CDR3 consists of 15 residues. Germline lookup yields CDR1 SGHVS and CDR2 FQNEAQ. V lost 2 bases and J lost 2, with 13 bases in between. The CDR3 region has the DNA TGTGCCAGCAGCTTAATGTCCAGGAACACCTACGAGCAGTACTTC. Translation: CASSLMSRNTYEQYF. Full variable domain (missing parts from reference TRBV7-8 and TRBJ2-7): GAGVSQSPRYKVAKRGQDVALRCDPISGHVSLFWYQQALGQGPEFLTYFQNEAQLDKSGLPSDRFFAERPEGSVSTLKIQRTQQEDSAVYLCASSLMSRNTYEQYFGPGTRLTVT.

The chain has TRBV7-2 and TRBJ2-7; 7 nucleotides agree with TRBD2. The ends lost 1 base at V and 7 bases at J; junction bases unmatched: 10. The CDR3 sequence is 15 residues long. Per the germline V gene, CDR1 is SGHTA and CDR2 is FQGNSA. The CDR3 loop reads CASSLGGEGLGEQYF. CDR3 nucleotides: TGTGCCAGCAGCTTAGGTGGGGAGGGCCTGGGAGAGCAGTACTTC.

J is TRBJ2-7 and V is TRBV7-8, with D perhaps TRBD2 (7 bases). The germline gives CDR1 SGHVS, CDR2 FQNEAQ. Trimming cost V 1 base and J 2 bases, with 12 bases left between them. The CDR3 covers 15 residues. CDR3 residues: CASSLEAGAAYEQYF. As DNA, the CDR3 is TGTGCCAGCAGCTTAGAGGCGGGGGCCGCCTACGAGCAGTACTTC.

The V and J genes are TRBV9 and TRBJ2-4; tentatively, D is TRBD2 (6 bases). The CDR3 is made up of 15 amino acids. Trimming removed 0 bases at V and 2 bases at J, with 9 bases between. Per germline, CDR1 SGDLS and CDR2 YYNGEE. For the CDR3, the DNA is TGTGCCAGCAGCGTAGCGGGAGAGCCCAAAAACATTCAGTACTTC. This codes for CASSVAGEPKNIQYF. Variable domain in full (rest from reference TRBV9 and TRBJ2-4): DSGVTQTPKHLITATGQRVTLRCSPRSGDLSVYWYQQSLDQGLQFLIQYYNGEERAKGNILERFSAQQFPDLHSELNLSSLELGDSALYFCASSVAGEPKNIQYFGAGTRLSVL.

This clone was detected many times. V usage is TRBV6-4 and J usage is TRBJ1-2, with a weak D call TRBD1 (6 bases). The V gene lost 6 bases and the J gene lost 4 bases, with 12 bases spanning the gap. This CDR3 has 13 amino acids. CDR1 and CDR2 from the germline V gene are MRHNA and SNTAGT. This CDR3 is CASSPGDTYGYTF. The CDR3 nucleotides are TGTGCCAGCAGCCCCGGGGACACCTATGGCTACACCTTC.

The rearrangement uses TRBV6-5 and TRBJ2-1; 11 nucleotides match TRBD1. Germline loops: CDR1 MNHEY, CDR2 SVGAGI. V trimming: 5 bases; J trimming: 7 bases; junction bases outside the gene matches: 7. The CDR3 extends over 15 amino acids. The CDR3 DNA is TGTGCCAGCAGTCCTGGCGGACAGGGGGCGAATGAGCAGTTCTTC. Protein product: CASSPGGQGANEQFF.